This is a list of T cell receptor beta chains from one sample in a study of type 1 regulatory T cells. MiXCR was run by TCRdb on the reads, yielding one entry per CDR3 protein. There are about 14,000 distinct CDR3 sequences in the sample; approximately 14% occur only once, and 15% lies in the top ten. The antigens for these receptors are not known. The sequencing sample was made of cultured T cells, either the whole culture or a sorted T cell fraction (not recorded which). Source of these receptors: a human donor in good health. Each CDR3 is given with its conserved first and last residue. Each record gives: D gene, clone size, V gene, J gene, CDR3 protein, CDR3 DNA. A D gene is named only where the DNA matches it firmly. A clone size is listed for some rows: how often the clone was seen (once, few, many), or a class if it is expanded.

>.|many|TRBV5-1|TRBJ2-7
CASSLAGSYEQYF
TGCGCCAGCAGCTTAGCAGGCTCCTACGAGCAGTACTTC
>.|.|TRBV12-3/TRBV12-4|TRBJ2-2
CASSRSYTGELFF
TGTGCCAGCAGCCGATCTTACACCGGGGAGCTGTTTTTT
>TRBD1|.|TRBV30|TRBJ2-7
CAWARDRAYEQYF
TGTGCCTGGGCCCGAGACAGGGCCTACGAGCAGTACTTC
>.|many|TRBV11-3|TRBJ2-1
CASSLDRLSSYNEQFF
TGTGCCAGCAGCTTAGATCGTCTCAGCTCCTACAATGAGCAGTTCTTC
>.|many|TRBV20-1|TRBJ2-3
CSATRADTQYF
TGCAGTGCCACCAGGGCCGATACGCAGTATTTT
>.|many|TRBV18|TRBJ2-5
CASSPPRNQETQYF
TGTGCCAGCTCACCCCCGAGGAACCAAGAGACCCAGTACTTC
>.|.|TRBV6-6|TRBJ2-1
CASSYLGLSSEQFF
TGTGCCAGCAGTTACTTGGGACTTAGCAGTGAGCAGTTCTTC
>TRBD1|many|TRBV7-8|TRBJ2-1
CASNRDSINNEQFF
TGTGCCAGCAACCGGGACAGTATTAACAATGAGCAGTTCTTC
>.|.|TRBV18|TRBJ2-7
CASSPDLGRYEQYF
TGTGCCAGCTCACCGGATCTAGGTCGGTACGAGCAGTACTTC
>.|many|TRBV30|TRBJ2-3
CAWSVGSGPTDTQYF
TGTGCCTGGAGTGTCGGAAGCGGGCCTACAGATACGCAGTATTTT
>TRBD2|many|TRBV25-1|TRBJ2-1
CASSRPLADEQFF
TGTGCCAGCAGCCGTCCACTAGCGGATGAGCAGTTCTTC
>.|.|TRBV20-1|TRBJ1-1
CSASPMNTEAFF
TGCAGTGCAAGTCCCATGAACACTGAAGCTTTCTTT
>.|many|TRBV15|TRBJ2-1
CATSRDLRLPTHNEQFF
TGTGCCACCAGCAGAGATCTGCGCCTTCCTACCCACAATGAGCAGTTCTTC
>TRBD2|few|TRBV5-4|TRBJ2-5
CASSFSGSETQYF
TGTGCCAGCAGCTTTAGCGGGAGCGAGACCCAGTACTTC
>.|many|TRBV7-2|TRBJ2-1
CASSPRASSYNEQFF
TGTGCCAGCAGCCCACGGGCGAGCTCCTACAATGAGCAGTTCTTC
>.|many|TRBV7-6|TRBJ1-1
CASSLTGGTEAFF
TGTGCCAGCAGCTTAACCGGAGGGACTGAAGCTTTCTTT
>.|many|TRBV7-2|TRBJ1-1
CASSLTLNTEAFF
TGTGCCAGCAGCTTAACTTTAAACACTGAAGCTTTCTTT
>.|.|TRBV18|TRBJ1-1
CASSFQWNTEAFF
TGTGCCAGCTCATTTCAGTGGAACACTGAAGCTTTCTTT
>.|few|TRBV5-1|TRBJ2-5
CASSLVTGAETQYF
TGCGCCAGCAGCTTGGTGACTGGGGCTGAGACCCAGTACTTC
>.|.|TRBV5-6|TRBJ1-1
CASSFDTGQTEAFF
TGTGCCAGCAGCTTTGATACAGGGCAAACTGAAGCTTTCTTT
>TRBD1|medium-sized|TRBV25-1|TRBJ1-1
CASSEPGTANTEAFF
TGTGCCAGCAGTGAACCCGGGACAGCGAACACTGAAGCTTTCTTT
>.|many|TRBV9|TRBJ2-3
CASSAPGLAGSDTQYF
TGTGCCAGCAGCGCCCCGGGGTTAGCCGGGTCAGATACGCAGTATTTT
>.|.|TRBV7-7|TRBJ2-2
CASSPREQGTGELFF
TGTGCTAGCAGCCCTAGAGAACAGGGAACCGGGGAGCTGTTTTTT
>.|.|TRBV5-1|TRBJ1-1
CASSLGGGTGTEAFF
TGCGCCAGCAGCCTCGGGGGAGGGACGGGGACTGAAGCTTTCTTT
>TRBD1|.|TRBV19|TRBJ2-7
CASWDSHSYEQYF
TGTGCCAGTTGGGACAGTCATTCCTACGAGCAGTACTTC
>.|.|TRBV3-1|TRBJ2-2
CASSQFLANTGELFF
TGTGCCAGCAGCCAATTCCTAGCGAACACCGGGGAGCTGTTTTTT
>.|many|TRBV12-3/TRBV12-4|TRBJ2-3
CATRLDTDTQYF
TGTGCCACCAGACTAGATACAGATACGCAGTATTTT
>.|few|TRBV28|TRBJ1-1
CASSQPAKTEAFF
TGTGCCAGCAGTCAGCCGGCAAAGACTGAAGCTTTCTTT
>TRBD1|few|TRBV10-3|TRBJ1-5
CAISARTGGSASSHQPQHF
TGTGCCATCAGTGCGCGGACAGGGGGTAGCGCATCTAGCCATCAGCCCCAGCATTTT
>.|once|TRBV30|TRBJ2-1
CAWSVQVVSEQFF
TGTGCCTGGAGTGTACAGGTAGTATCGGAGCAGTTCTTC
>TRBD2|.|TRBV10-3|TRBJ2-3
CAIRPGLAGGPTPADTQYF
TGTGCCATCCGACCGGGACTAGCGGGAGGCCCCACCCCCGCAGATACGCAGTATTTT
>.|many|TRBV18|TRBJ1-1
CASSPQVENTEAFF
TGTGCCAGCTCACCCCAGGTGGAGAACACTGAAGCTTTCTTT
>.|.|TRBV5-1|TRBJ1-1
CASSIGGTGNTEAFF
TGCGCCAGCAGCATAGGGGGGACGGGAAACACTGAAGCTTTCTTT
>.|many|TRBV5-1|TRBJ1-1
CASSLDRGMATEAFF
TGCGCCAGCAGCTTGGATCGGGGGATGGCTACTGAAGCTTTCTTT
>.|.|TRBV7-3|TRBJ2-1
CASSPRAYNEQFF
TGTGCCAGCAGCCCCCGGGCTTACAATGAGCAGTTCTTC
>.|many|TRBV7-2|TRBJ1-2
CASSLLGDYGYTF
TGTGCCAGCAGCTTATTAGGAGACTATGGCTACACCTTC
>TRBD1|.|TRBV5-1|TRBJ2-3
CASTGTAITDTQYF
TGCGCCAGCACCGGGACAGCAATCACAGATACGCAGTATTTT
>TRBD1|many|TRBV18|TRBJ1-1
CASSPSLGQGGSTEAFF
TGTGCCAGCTCACCCTCACTTGGACAGGGAGGGAGCACTGAAGCTTTCTTT
>TRBD2|medium-sized|TRBV5-1|TRBJ2-5
CASSDLAGAETQYF
TGCGCCAGCAGTGATCTAGCGGGAGCGGAGACCCAGTACTTC
>TRBD2|.|TRBV11-2|TRBJ2-5
CASRRGGLQETQYF
TGTGCCAGCCGCCGCGGGGGACTTCAAGAGACCCAGTACTTC
>TRBD2|many|TRBV19|TRBJ2-3
CASRQAGGSTDTQYF
TGTGCCAGTAGACAAGCGGGAGGGAGCACAGATACGCAGTATTTT
>TRBD1|many|TRBV7-8|TRBJ2-5
CASSTRDRGGETQYF
TGTGCCAGCAGCACCCGGGACAGGGGAGGAGAGACCCAGTACTTC
>.|few|TRBV7-2|TRBJ1-2
CASSEDTGSGYGYTF
TGTGCCAGCAGCGAGGACACAGGGTCAGGCTATGGCTACACCTTC
>.|many|TRBV7-6|TRBJ2-5
CASSLGFETQYF
TGTGCCAGCAGCTTAGGTTTCGAGACCCAGTACTTC
>.|few|TRBV19|TRBJ1-2
CASSGFYGYTF
TGTGCCAGTAGTGGCTTCTATGGCTACACCTTC
>TRBD1|.|TRBV20-1|TRBJ1-1
CILGGPGQKNTEAFF
TGCATACTAGGAGGCCCGGGACAGAAGAACACTGAAGCTTTCTTT
>.|many|TRBV10-3|TRBJ2-3
CAINLDRSTDTQYF
TGTGCCATCAATCTCGACCGAAGCACAGATACGCAGTATTTT
>TRBD1|.|TRBV3-1|TRBJ2-7
CASSQFPDRGPEQYF
TGTGCCAGCAGCCAATTCCCGGACAGGGGGCCAGAGCAGTACTTC
>TRBD2|many|TRBV20-1|TRBJ2-4
CSASLAGAKNIQYF
TGCAGTGCTAGCCTAGCGGGAGCCAAAAACATTCAGTACTTC
>TRBD2|many|TRBV9|TRBJ2-1
CASGGLAKGRNEQFF
TGTGCCAGCGGGGGACTAGCGAAAGGAAGAAATGAGCAGTTCTTC
>TRBD2|many|TRBV7-2|TRBJ2-1
CASSLGTRSREQFF
TGTGCCAGCAGCTTGGGGACTAGATCACGCGAGCAGTTCTTC
>.|many|TRBV7-8|TRBJ2-1
CASSLNRVNEQFF
TGTGCCAGCAGCTTAAACAGGGTCAATGAGCAGTTCTTC
>TRBD1|medium-sized|TRBV6-1|TRBJ2-1
CASSDLGTGEQFF
TGTGCCAGCAGTGACCTTGGGACAGGGGAGCAGTTCTTC
>.|many|TRBV5-1|TRBJ1-1
CASSFGTETEAFF
TGCGCCAGCAGCTTTGGAACAGAGACTGAAGCTTTCTTT
>TRBD2|few|TRBV20-1|TRBJ2-1
CSAKTLEREWNNEQFF
TGCAGTGCTAAAACTTTAGAGCGGGAGTGGAACAATGAGCAGTTCTTC